The rows below give T cell receptor beta chains drawn from one sample of a study of CD8 T cells in Susac syndrome. In TCRdb, the immunoSEQ multiplex PCR reads were re-called with MiXCR into one record per CDR3 protein. Here the sample spans under 250,000 distinct CDR3 sequences, roughly 95% being singletons. The sequenced material came from CD4+ T cells from PBMCs. The source is a human donor with multiple sclerosis. The CDR3 runs from the conserved cysteine through the conserved F or W. A D gene is named only where the DNA matches it firmly. The size entry is marked missing in some rows and otherwise reads once, few, many or a size class.

j_call d_call clone_size v_call cdr3_nt cdr3_aa
TRBJ1-5 - - TRBV29-1 TGCAGCGTTGCAGGGGCCAATCAGCCCCAGCATTTT CSVAGANQPQHF
TRBJ2-2 TRBD1 - TRBV30 TGTGCCTGGAGTAGGGGACAGGGAAATACCGGGGAGCTGTTTTTT CAWSRGQGNTGELFF
TRBJ1-2 TRBD1 - TRBV4-1 TGCGCCAGCAGCCACTCATCGGGGACAGGGGGTTCTCAGCCCTTC CASSHSSGTGGSQPF
TRBJ2-2 TRBD1 - TRBV29-1 TGCAGCGTCACCGGGACAGCGAACACCGGGGAGCTGTTTTTT CSVTGTANTGELFF
TRBJ1-5 - - TRBV9 TGTGCCAGCAGCGCCGTTGAACCCGGCCGCGTCGATGACAATCAGCCCCAGCATTTT CASSAVEPGRVDDNQPQHF
TRBJ2-4 - - TRBV30 TGTGCCTGGAGTGTTGGAGGGGCTCAGTACTTC CAWSVGGAQYF
TRBJ1-1 - - TRBV10-3 TGTGCCATCAGTCGACAGGTCGACACTGAAGCTTTCTTT CAISRQVDTEAFF
TRBJ2-1 - - TRBV18 TGTGCCAGCTCACCACCGGCTTCGTACAATGAGCAGTTCTTC CASSPPASYNEQFF
TRBJ2-3 - once TRBV5-1 TGCGCCAGCAGCTTCGAAGGACACATAACAGATACGCAGTATTTT CASSFEGHITDTQYF
TRBJ2-3 - - TRBV29-1 TGCTCCGGGACTGACTTCACAGATACGCAGTATTTT CSGTDFTDTQYF
TRBJ1-5 - - TRBV28 TGTGCCAGCAGTGGACAGCCCCAGCATTTT CASSGQPQHF
TRBJ2-1 - - TRBV29-1 TGCAGCGGGTGGACGGAGCAGGATTACAATGAGCAGTTCTTC CSGWTEQDYNEQFF
TRBJ2-1 - - TRBV20-1 TGCAGTGCCCCGGAGGGAACCGTGATTGAGCAGTTCTTC CSAPEGTVIEQFF
TRBJ2-5 TRBD2 - TRBV5-1 TGCGCCAGCAGCCTGGGACTAGCGGGGTCGGAGACCCAGTACTTC CASSLGLAGSETQYF
TRBJ2-1 - - TRBV7-9 TGTGCCAGCAGCTCGGGGAGGGGGGAATGGAATGAGCAGTTCTTC CASSSGRGEWNEQFF
TRBJ2-4 TRBD1 - TRBV11-1 TGTGCCAGCAAGGGACAGGGGGCGGCCATTCAGTACTTC CASKGQGAAIQYF
TRBJ1-5 - - TRBV28 TGTGCCAGCAGTCCTCAAAGGGGGAATCAGCCCCAGCATTTT CASSPQRGNQPQHF
TRBJ1-2 - - TRBV28 TGTGCCAGCCCTTACCGGGCAGCCGTCTATGGCTACACCTTC CASPYRAAVYGYTF
TRBJ1-1 TRBD1 - TRBV5-4 TGTGCCAGCAGCTTGCCACGACAGGGCGGGGTCACTGAAGCTTTCTTT CASSLPRQGGVTEAFF
TRBJ2-3 TRBD2 - TRBV6-5 TGTGCCAGCAGTTGGGGGACTAGCGGGAACACAGATACGCAGTATTTT CASSWGTSGNTDTQYF
TRBJ2-2 TRBD1 - TRBV5-4 TGTGCCAGCAGCTTGGTGGACAGGGTAGTCACCGGGGAGCTGTTTTTT CASSLVDRVVTGELFF
TRBJ1-4 - - TRBV3-1 TGTGCCAGCAGCCAAGAATTAGCCGGCGGAAAACTGTTTTTT CASSQELAGGKLFF
TRBJ2-7 TRBD1 - TRBV7-9 TGTGCCAGCAGCTCCGATAGACAGGGGTTCTACGAGCAGTACTTC CASSSDRQGFYEQYF
TRBJ2-3 - - TRBV5-4 TGTGCCAGCACCGTGGATGGGGGCCGGCCAGATACGCAGTATTTT CASTVDGGRPDTQYF
TRBJ2-1 TRBD2 - TRBV20-1 TGCAGTGCTAGAAATACCGAGGGAGGGAAGAGCTCCTACAATGAGCAGTTCTTC CSARNTEGGKSSYNEQFF
TRBJ2-1 - - TRBV5-1 TGCGCCAGCAGCTCCCAGACTCCATTCAATGAGCAGTTCTTC CASSSQTPFNEQFF
TRBJ2-5 - - TRBV28 TGTGCCAGCAGTTTACCTGGACTCCAAGAGACCCAGTACTTC CASSLPGLQETQYF
TRBJ2-2 TRBD2 - TRBV7-2 TGTGCCAGCAGCTTTCGGCGGGGGGCCACCGGGGAGCTGTTTTTT CASSFRRGATGELFF
TRBJ2-3 - - TRBV12-3/TRBV12-4 TGTGCCAGCAGTCCTAGGGTAGCGCAGTATTTT CASSPRVAQYF
TRBJ2-1 - - TRBV20-1 TGCAGTGCTAGATCCGGGCCCTCCTACAATGAGCAGTTCTTC CSARSGPSYNEQFF
TRBJ1-3 TRBD1 - TRBV20-1 TGCAGTGCTAGAGACCTCACAGGGGGCACGGGAAACACCATATATTTT CSARDLTGGTGNTIYF
TRBJ2-1 TRBD2 - TRBV11-3 TGTGCCAGCAGCTTAAATCTAGCGGGAGGGAATGAGCAGTTCTTC CASSLNLAGGNEQFF
TRBJ1-4 - - TRBV30 TGTGCCTGGAGTGTGCCTCACGGGGCGGCTAATGAAAAACTGTTTTTT CAWSVPHGAANEKLFF
TRBJ2-5 - - TRBV2 TGTGCCAGCAGGGCCAGGGTGTTGGGGCAAGAGACCCAGTACTTC CASRARVLGQETQYF
TRBJ1-4 - - TRBV12-3/TRBV12-4 TGTGCCAGCAGTTTAGGGCACTCTAATGAAAAACTGTTTTTT CASSLGHSNEKLFF
TRBJ1-1 - - TRBV6-5 TGTGCCAGCAGTTACGGAGGGACGGGCAACACTGAAGCTTTCTTT CASSYGGTGNTEAFF
TRBJ2-2 - once TRBV20-1 TGCGCTGCGGCGGGGAACACCGGGGAGCTGTTTTTT CAAAGNTGELFF
TRBJ2-3 - - TRBV20-1 TGCAGTGCTAGATCAGATAGCACAGATACGCAGTATTTT CSARSDSTDTQYF
TRBJ1-1 - - TRBV2 TGTGCCAGCAGTGAAATGAGATGGGCAGGGAAGGTGGACACTGAAGCTTTCTTT CASSEMRWAGKVDTEAFF
TRBJ2-2 - - TRBV13 TGTGCCAGCAGCTTAAGAATGACCGGGGAGCTGTTTTTT CASSLRMTGELFF
TRBJ2-7 - - TRBV9 TGTGCCAGCAGCTACAACTCGTTGGCCTACGAGCAGTACTTC CASSYNSLAYEQYF
TRBJ2-1 - once TRBV5-6 TGTGCCAGCAATGCGGGGGCGGACTCCTACAATGAGCAGTTCTTC CASNAGADSYNEQFF
TRBJ1-3 - - TRBV6-5 TGTGCCAGCAGTTACGGGTGGCAGGGAAACACCATATATTTT CASSYGWQGNTIYF
TRBJ1-1 - - TRBV29-1 TGCAGCGTTGGCGGTTGGGGGGGGAACACTGAAGCTTTCTTT CSVGGWGGNTEAFF
TRBJ2-5 - few TRBV3-1 TGTGCCAGCAGTCCTTCTCGGGAGACCCAGTACTTC CASSPSRETQYF
TRBJ1-1 - - TRBV10-3 TGTGCCATCAGTCGATCAGGGGACACTGAAGCTTTCTTT CAISRSGDTEAFF
TRBJ1-4 - - TRBV25-1 TGTGCCAGCAGTGAATACGGGGTTACTAATGAAAAACTGTTTTTT CASSEYGVTNEKLFF
TRBJ1-5 - - TRBV25-1 TGTGCCAGCAGTGGTGTAGGAAAGGAACAGCCCCAGCATTTT CASSGVGKEQPQHF
TRBJ2-5 - - TRBV6-1 TGTGCCAGCACCACAGGCTCGGCGGGTGGAGAGACCCAGTACTTC CASTTGSAGGETQYF
TRBJ2-1 TRBD2 - TRBV4-1 TGCGCCAGCAGCAACCAGCGGGGACCCACAGAGCAGTTCTTC CASSNQRGPTEQFF
TRBJ2-3 - - TRBV6-5 TGTGCCAGCACCGAACCAGGGGGGACAGATACGCAGTATTTT CASTEPGGTDTQYF
TRBJ1-5 - - TRBV18 TGTGCCAGCTCACCAATCCAGGGCAATCAGCCCCAGCATTTT CASSPIQGNQPQHF
TRBJ2-7 TRBD1 - TRBV3-1 TGTGCCAGCAGCCAACCTACCGGACAGGGTCACGAGCAGTACTTC CASSQPTGQGHEQYF